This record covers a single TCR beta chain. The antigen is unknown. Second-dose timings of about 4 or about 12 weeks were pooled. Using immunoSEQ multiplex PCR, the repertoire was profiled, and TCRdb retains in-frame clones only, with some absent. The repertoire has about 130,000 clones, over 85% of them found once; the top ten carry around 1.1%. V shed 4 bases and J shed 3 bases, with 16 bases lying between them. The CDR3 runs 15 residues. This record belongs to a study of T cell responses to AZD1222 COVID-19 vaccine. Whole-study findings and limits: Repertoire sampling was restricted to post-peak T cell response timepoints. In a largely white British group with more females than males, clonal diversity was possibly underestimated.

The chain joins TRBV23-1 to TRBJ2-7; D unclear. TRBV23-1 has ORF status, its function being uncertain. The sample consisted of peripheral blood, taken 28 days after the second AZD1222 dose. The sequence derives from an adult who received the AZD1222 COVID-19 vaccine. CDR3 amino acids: CASSRPIRALYEQYF. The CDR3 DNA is TGCGCCAGCAGTCGACCCATCCGGGCCCTCTACGAGCAGTACTTC.